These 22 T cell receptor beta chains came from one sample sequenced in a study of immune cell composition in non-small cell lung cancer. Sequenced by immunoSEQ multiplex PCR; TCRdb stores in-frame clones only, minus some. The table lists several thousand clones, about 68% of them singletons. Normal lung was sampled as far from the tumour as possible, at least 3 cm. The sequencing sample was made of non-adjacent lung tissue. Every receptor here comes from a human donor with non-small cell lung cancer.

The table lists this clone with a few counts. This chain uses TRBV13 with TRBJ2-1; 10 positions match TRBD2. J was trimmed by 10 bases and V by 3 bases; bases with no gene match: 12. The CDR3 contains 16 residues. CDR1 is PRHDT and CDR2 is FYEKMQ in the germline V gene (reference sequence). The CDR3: CASSFAAGGDRWEQFF. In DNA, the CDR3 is TGTGCCAGCAGCTTCGCAGCGGGGGGGGACCGGTGGGAGCAGTTCTTC.

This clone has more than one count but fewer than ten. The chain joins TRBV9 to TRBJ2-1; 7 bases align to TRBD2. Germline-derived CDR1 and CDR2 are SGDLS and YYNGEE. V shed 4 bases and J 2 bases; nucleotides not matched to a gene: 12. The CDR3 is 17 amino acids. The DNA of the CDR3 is TGTGCCAGCAGCACTATGAGCGGGGCCGGGACCTACAATGAGCAGTTCTTC. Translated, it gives CASSTMSGAGTYNEQFF. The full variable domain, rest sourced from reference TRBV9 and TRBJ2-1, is DSGVTQTPKHLITATGQRVTLRCSPRSGDLSVYWYQQSLDQGLQFLIQYYNGEERAKGNILERFSAQQFPDLHSELNLSSLELGDSALYFCASSTMSGAGTYNEQFFGPGTRLTVL.

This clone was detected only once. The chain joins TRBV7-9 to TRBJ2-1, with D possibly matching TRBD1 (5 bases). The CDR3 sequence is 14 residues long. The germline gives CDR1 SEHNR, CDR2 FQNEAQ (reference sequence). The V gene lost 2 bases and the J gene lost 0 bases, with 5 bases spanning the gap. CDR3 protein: CASSLQGSYNEQFF. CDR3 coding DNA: TGTGCCAGCAGCTTACAGGGCTCCTACAATGAGCAGTTCTTC. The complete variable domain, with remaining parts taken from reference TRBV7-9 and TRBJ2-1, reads DTGVSQNPRHKITKRGQNVTFRCDPISEHNRLYWYRQTLGQGPEFLTYFQNEAQLEKSRLLSDRFSAERPKGSFSTLEIQRTEQGDSAMYLCASSLQGSYNEQFFGPGTRLTVL.

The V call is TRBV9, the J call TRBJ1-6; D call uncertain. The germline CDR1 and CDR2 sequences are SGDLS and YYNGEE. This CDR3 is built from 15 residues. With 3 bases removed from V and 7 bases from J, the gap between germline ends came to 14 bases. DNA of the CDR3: TGTGCCAGCAGCGCCGACCCCCAGGCCAATTCACCCCTCCACTTT. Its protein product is CASSADPQANSPLHF. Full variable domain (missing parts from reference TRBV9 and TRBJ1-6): DSGVTQTPKHLITATGQRVTLRCSPRSGDLSVYWYQQSLDQGLQFLIQYYNGEERAKGNILERFSAQQFPDLHSELNLSSLELGDSALYFCASSADPQANSPLHFGNGTRLTVT.

DNA of the CDR3: TGTGCCAGCAGTTACTCGACGGCAGGGAACACTGAAGCTTTCTTT. Translating it yields CASSYSTAGNTEAFF. This rearrangement joins TRBV6-5 to TRBJ1-1; D remains ambiguous. The V gene lost 0 bases and the J gene lost 1 base, with 9 bases spanning the gap. This CDR3 is built from 15 residues. From germline, CDR1 is MNHEY and CDR2 SVGAGI.

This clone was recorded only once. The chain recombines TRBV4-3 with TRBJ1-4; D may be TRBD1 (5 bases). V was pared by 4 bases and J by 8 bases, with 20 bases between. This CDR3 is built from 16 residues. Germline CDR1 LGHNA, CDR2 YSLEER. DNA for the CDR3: TGCGCCAGCAGCCCAGAGTGGGGCAGGGATCAGGAAAAACTGTTTTTT. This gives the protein CASSPEWGRDQEKLFF.

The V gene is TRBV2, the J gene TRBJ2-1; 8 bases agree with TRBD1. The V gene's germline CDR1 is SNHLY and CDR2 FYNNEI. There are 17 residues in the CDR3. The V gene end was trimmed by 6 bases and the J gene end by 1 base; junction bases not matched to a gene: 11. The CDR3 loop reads CASSDLRQGTSYNEQFF. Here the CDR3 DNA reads TGTGCCAGCAGCGACTTAAGACAGGGGACATCCTACAATGAGCAGTTCTTC. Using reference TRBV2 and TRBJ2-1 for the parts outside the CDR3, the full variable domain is EPEVTQTPSHQVTQMGQEVILRCVPISNHLYFYWYRQILGQKVEFLVSFYNNEISEKSEIFDDQFSVERPDGSNFTLKIRSTKLEDSAMYFCASSDLRQGTSYNEQFFGPGTRLTVL.

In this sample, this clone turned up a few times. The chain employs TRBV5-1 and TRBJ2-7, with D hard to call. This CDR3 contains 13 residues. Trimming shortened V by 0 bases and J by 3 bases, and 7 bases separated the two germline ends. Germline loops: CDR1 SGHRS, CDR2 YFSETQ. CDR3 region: CASSLDSDYEQYF. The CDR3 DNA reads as TGCGCCAGCAGCTTGGACTCTGACTACGAGCAGTACTTC. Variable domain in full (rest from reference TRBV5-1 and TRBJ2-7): KAGVTQTPRYLIKTRGQQVTLSCSPISGHRSVSWYQQTPGQGLQFLFEYFSETQRNKGNFPGRFSGRQFSNSRSEMNVSTLELGDSALYLCASSLDSDYEQYFGPGTRLTVT.

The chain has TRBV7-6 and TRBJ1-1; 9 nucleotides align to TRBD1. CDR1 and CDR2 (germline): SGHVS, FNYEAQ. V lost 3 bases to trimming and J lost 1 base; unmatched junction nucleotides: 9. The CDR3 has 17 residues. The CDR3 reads CASSFPYRGRRNTEAFF. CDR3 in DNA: TGTGCCAGCAGCTTCCCGTACAGGGGGCGAAGGAACACTGAAGCTTTCTTT.

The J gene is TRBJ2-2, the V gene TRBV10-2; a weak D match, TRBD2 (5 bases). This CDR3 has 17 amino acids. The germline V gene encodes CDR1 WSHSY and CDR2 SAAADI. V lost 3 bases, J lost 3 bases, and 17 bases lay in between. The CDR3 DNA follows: TGCGCCAGCAGTGAACCCCACGGTAGCGACTACACCGGGGAGCTGTTTTTT. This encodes CASSEPHGSDYTGELFF.

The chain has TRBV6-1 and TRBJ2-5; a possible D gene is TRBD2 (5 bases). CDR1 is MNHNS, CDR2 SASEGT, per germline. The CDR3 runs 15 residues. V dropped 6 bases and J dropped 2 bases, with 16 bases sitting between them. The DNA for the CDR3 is TGTGCCAGCAGGGCGATTCGGGGTAGACAAGAGACCCAGTACTTC. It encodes CASRAIRGRQETQYF.

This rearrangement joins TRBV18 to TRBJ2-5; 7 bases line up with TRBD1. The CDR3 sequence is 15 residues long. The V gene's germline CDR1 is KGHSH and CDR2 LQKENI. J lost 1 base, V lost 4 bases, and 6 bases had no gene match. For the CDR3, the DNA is TGTGCCAGCTCACTTTTCCGGGACAGCCAAGAGACCCAGTACTTC. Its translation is CASSLFRDSQETQYF.

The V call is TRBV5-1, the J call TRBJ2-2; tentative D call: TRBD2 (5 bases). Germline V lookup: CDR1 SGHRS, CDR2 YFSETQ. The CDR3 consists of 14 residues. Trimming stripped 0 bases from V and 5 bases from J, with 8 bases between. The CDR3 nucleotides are TGCGCCAGCAGCTTGGGTTCGGGGACCGGGGAGCTGTTTTTT. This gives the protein CASSLGSGTGELFF.

This CDR3 is CASSFLEERGYNSPLHF. Written as DNA, the CDR3 is TGTGCCAGCAGCTTCCTGGAGGAAAGGGGGTATAATTCACCCCTCCACTTT. This sequence joins TRBV7-9 and TRBJ1-6, with a possible D match to TRBD1 (6 bases). The CDR3 runs to 17 residues. The germline V gene encodes CDR1 SEHNR and CDR2 FQNEAQ (reference sequence). Trimming left V 3 bases short and J 4 bases short, with 16 bases between.

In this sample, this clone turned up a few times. In nucleotides, the CDR3 is TGTGCCAGTAGTCTACGGTCGTATGGCTACACCTTC. Translating it yields CASSLRSYGYTF. J is TRBJ1-2 and V is TRBV19, with D unclear. Trimming cost V 5 bases and J 5 bases, with 9 bases left between them. Germline-derived CDR1 and CDR2 are LNHDA and SQIVND (reference sequence). The CDR3 has 12 amino acids.

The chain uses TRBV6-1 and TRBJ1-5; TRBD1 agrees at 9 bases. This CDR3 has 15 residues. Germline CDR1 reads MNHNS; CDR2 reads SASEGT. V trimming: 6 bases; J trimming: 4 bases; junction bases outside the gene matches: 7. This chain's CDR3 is CASRPGTGYNQPQHF. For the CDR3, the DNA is TGTGCCAGCAGACCCGGGACAGGGTATAATCAGCCCCAGCATTTT.

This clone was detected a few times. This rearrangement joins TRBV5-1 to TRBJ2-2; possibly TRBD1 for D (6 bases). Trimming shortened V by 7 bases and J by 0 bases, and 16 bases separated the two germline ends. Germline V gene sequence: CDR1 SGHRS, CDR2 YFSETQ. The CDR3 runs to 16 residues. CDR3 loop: CASDPQGPPNTGELFF. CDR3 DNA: TGCGCCAGCGATCCACAGGGCCCTCCGAACACCGGGGAGCTGTTTTTT.

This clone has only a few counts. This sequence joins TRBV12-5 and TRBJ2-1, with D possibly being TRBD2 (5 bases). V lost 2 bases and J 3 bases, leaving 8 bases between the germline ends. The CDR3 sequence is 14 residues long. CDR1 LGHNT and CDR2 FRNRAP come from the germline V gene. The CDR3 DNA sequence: TGTGCTAGTGGTTTGACGGGGATCTACAATGAGCAGTTCTTC. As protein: CASGLTGIYNEQFF. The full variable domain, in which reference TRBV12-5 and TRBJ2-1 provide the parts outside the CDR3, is DARVTQTPRHKVTEMGQEVTMRCQPILGHNTVFWYRQTMMQGLELLAYFRNRAPLDDSGMPKDRFSAEMPDATLATLKIQPSEPRDSAVYFCASGLTGIYNEQFFGPGTRLTVL.

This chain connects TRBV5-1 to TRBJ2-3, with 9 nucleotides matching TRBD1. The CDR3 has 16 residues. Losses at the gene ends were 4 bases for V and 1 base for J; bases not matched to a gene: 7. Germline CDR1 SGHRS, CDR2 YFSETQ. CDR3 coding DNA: TGCGCCAGCAGCCGACTACAGGGGGCTGGCACAGATACGCAGTATTTT. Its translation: CASSRLQGAGTDTQYF.

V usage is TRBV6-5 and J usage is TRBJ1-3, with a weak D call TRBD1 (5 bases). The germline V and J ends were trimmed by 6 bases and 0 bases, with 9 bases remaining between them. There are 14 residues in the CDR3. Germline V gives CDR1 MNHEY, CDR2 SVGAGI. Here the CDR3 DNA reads TGTGCCAGCAGCTCTGACAGCTCTGGAAACACCATATATTTT. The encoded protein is CASSSDSSGNTIYF.

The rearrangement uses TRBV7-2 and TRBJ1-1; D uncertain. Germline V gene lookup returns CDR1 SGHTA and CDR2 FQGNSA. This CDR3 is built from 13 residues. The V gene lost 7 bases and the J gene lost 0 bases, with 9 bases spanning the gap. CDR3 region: CASNQQMNTEAFF. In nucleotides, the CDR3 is TGTGCCAGCAACCAACAGATGAACACTGAAGCTTTCTTT.

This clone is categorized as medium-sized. CDR3 region: CASSELGQGVGQPQHF. The CDR3 DNA sequence: TGTGCCAGCAGTGAACTGGGACAGGGAGTGGGTCAGCCCCAGCATTTT. V gene TRBV2 combines with J gene TRBJ1-5, with 9 bases matching TRBD1. The CDR3 runs to 16 residues. CDR1 and CDR2 from the germline V gene are SNHLY and FYNNEI. J was trimmed by 6 bases and V by 2 bases; bases with no gene match: 8.